Listed below are T cell receptor beta chains from one sample, sequenced in a study of cytomegalovirus exposure and HLA in healthy donors. Clones were sequenced by immunoSEQ multiplex PCR, and TCRdb holds only the in-frame ones, with some missing. The sample carries about 160,000 clones, around three quarters recorded once. The specimen was PBMCs. The receptors were sampled from a man aged 35 to 55 in good health and CMV-seronegative. The CDR3 runs from the conserved cysteine through the conserved F or W. D genes are given only for firm matches. Not every row has a clone size; where given, it reads once, few, many or a size class.

d_gene,j_gene,abundance,v_gene,CDR3aa,CDR3nt
-,TRBJ2-6,-,TRBV14,CASSQQILSGANVLTF,TGTGCCAGCAGCCAACAGATCCTCTCTGGGGCCAACGTCCTGACTTTC
TRBD1,TRBJ1-4,-,TRBV18,CASSQGQAGEKLFF,TGTGCCAGCTCACAAGGACAGGCCGGCGAAAAACTGTTTTTT
TRBD2,TRBJ2-1,-,TRBV7-3,CASSLGLAGGEQFF,TGTGCCAGCAGCTTAGGTCTAGCGGGAGGTGAGCAGTTCTTC
-,TRBJ1-6,-,TRBV6-5,CASSRDSFWNSPLHF,TGTGCCAGCAGTCGGGACTCCTTTTGGAATTCACCCCTCCACTTT
TRBD1,TRBJ1-4,-,TRBV19,CASSRGTGDEKLFF,TGTGCCAGTAGTAGGGGGACAGGGGACGAAAAACTGTTTTTT
TRBD1,TRBJ2-7,-,TRBV27,CASSLLTGESYEQYF,TGTGCCAGCAGTTTATTAACAGGGGAGTCCTACGAGCAGTACTTC
-,TRBJ2-6,-,TRBV7-3,CASSLGEGGANGLTF,TGTGCCAGCAGCTTAGGAGAAGGTGGGGCCAACGGCCTGACTTTC
TRBD2,TRBJ2-7,-,TRBV18,CASSPLAETYEQYF,TGTGCCAGCTCACCTCTAGCGGAGACCTACGAGCAGTACTTC
TRBD2,TRBJ2-1,few,TRBV15,CATSLLLAAPGGQFF,TGTGCCACCAGCCTCCTGCTAGCGGCCCCCGGGGGGCAGTTCTTC
TRBD1,TRBJ2-7,few,TRBV15,CATRNKGQGNYEQYF,TGTGCCACCAGAAATAAGGGACAGGGAAACTACGAGCAGTACTTC
-,TRBJ1-1,-,TRBV7-6,CASSLGWGLMNTEAFF,TGTGCCAGCAGCTTAGGGTGGGGCCTCATGAACACTGAAGCTTTCTTT
-,TRBJ1-2,-,TRBV13,CASSLWGDLNYGYTF,TGTGCCAGCAGCTTATGGGGGGACTTAAACTATGGCTACACCTTC
-,TRBJ2-6,-,TRBV6-4,CASSKSGAGANVLTF,TGTGCCAGCAGTAAGTCAGGGGCTGGGGCCAACGTCCTGACTTTC
TRBD1,TRBJ1-2,few,TRBV4-2,CASSQWGQDFYGYTF,TGTGCCAGCAGCCAATGGGGACAGGACTTCTATGGCTACACCTTC
-,TRBJ2-1,-,TRBV27,CASSLFSVTGFDEQFF,TGTGCCAGCAGTTTATTCTCGGTGACCGGGTTTGATGAGCAGTTCTTC
-,TRBJ2-5,-,TRBV6-5,CASSYSGQASQETQYF,TGTGCCAGCAGTTACTCGGGGCAAGCTTCTCAAGAGACCCAGTACTTC
TRBD1,TRBJ1-5,few,TRBV5-5,CASSLTILTGNQPQHF,TGTGCCAGCAGTTTGACCATCTTGACAGGGAATCAGCCCCAGCATTTT
TRBD2,TRBJ2-1,-,TRBV7-3,CASSFLAGGTNEQFF,TGTGCCAGCAGCTTCCTAGCGGGAGGCACGAATGAGCAGTTCTTC
TRBD2,TRBJ2-3,-,TRBV4-2,CASSLLVVSSGKATDTQYF,TGTGCCAGCAGTTTATTAGTTGTCTCTAGCGGGAAAGCCACAGATACGCAGTATTTT
-,TRBJ2-3,once,TRBV30,CAWRGGADTQYF,TGTGCCTGGAGAGGGGGGGCGGATACGCAGTATTTT
-,TRBJ1-3,-,TRBV6-1,CASSEQGSNGNTIYF,TGTGCCAGCAGTGAGCAGGGTAGTAACGGAAACACCATATATTTT
TRBD1,TRBJ2-3,-,TRBV19,CASSIVVGGIDTQYF,TGTGCCAGTAGTATAGTCGTAGGGGGCATAGATACGCAGTATTTT